The following is a TCR beta chain sequence with its context. Its antigen remains undetermined. No qualities accompany the bases; no much larger clone lies one base away. The source of the sample is a study of Graves' ophthalmopathy and Graves' hyperthyroidism (dated by TCRdb to 2016 to 2019). Context from the whole study: A patient counted as having stable hyperthyroidism if there was no progression to ophthalmopathy within 18 months of follow-up. To tell Graves' ophthalmopathy apart from Graves' hyperthyroidism, and to predict which patients would progress to ophthalmopathy, the study relied on TCR beta repertoire signatures. In total, approximately 130 blood samples were TCR-sequenced: under 45 ophthalmopathy, some 80 hyperthyroidism and approximately 17 hyperthyroidism-to-ophthalmopathy patients. To explore V-J signatures distinguishing ophthalmopathy from hyperthyroidism, a discovery set of under 110 patients (43 ophthalmopathy, 55 to 60 stable hyperthyroidism) was enrolled. An independent validation cohort comprised 18 hyperthyroidism patients and some 16 patients who later progressed from hyperthyroidism to ophthalmopathy. In roughly six hyperthyroidism patients, the T-cell repertoires found in thyroid tissue were compared with those found in blood. Following sampling, methimazole starting at 30 mg daily was administered to hyperthyroidism patients, and high-dose intravenous methylprednisolone was administered to ophthalmopathy patients.

CDR1 and CDR2 (SGHTA, FQGNSA) derive from the germline V gene. The CDR3 numbers 17 residues from cysteine through phenylalanine. Just CDR3 DNA is preserved here, 51 bases in frame from base 1. TCR beta CDR3 regions were amplified from RNA transcripts for repertoire sequencing. The first round was an RT-PCR using HTBI primers with the Qiagen OneStep RT-PCR kit, and this first round was followed by a second-round multiplex PCR, then size selection and purification. The libraries underwent paired-end sequencing with 100 bp reads on an Illumina HiSeq2000. In the paper's pipeline: Reads were processed with SOAPnuke, discarding reads with adapters, uncalled bases, mean Phred below 15, or no exact constant-primer or identifier match. COPE v1.2.5 was used to merge the high-quality paired reads. Unique nucleotide sequences were defined as clonotypes and aligned to IMGT TRB V, D and J references using MiTCR v1.1. The analysis was limited to V-J combinations with a frequency above 0.0001, which together covered 99.2% of repertoires. For each V-J combination, a TCR clonal expansion and chaos score was defined as the ratio of F50 clonal expansion to chaos observed in the TCRdist matrix. Welch's t-statistics and random forest were used to reduce the features to about 12 V-J combinations, which were then used as input to a naive Bayes classifier. Thyroid-blood repertoire similarity was quantified with the Morisita-Horn index. TCRdb reprocessing: public reads trimmed at Q25 with fastp, clones called with MiXCR, in-frame beta chains kept. Each CDR3 protein appears once, grouped with its most common genes and DNA. The V and J calls, along with clone size, are taken from TCRdb and not from the paper's own processing. Present in this sample are over a million distinct CDR3 sequences, about 40% of which were seen just once. Clones ranked in the top ten supply 11% of the sample.

Study-wide findings and limitations: No statistical method was used to set the sample size in advance, and the investigators knew which group each participant was assigned to. In validation, the model predicted ophthalmopathy progression with about 71% sensitivity and less than 80% specificity; roughly 11 predicted patients were CT-confirmed with GO in a median of approximately six months. In cross-validation, the 13-signature model distinguished ophthalmopathy from stable hyperthyroidism with about 90% sensitivity and around 81% specificity, and in the test set the corresponding values were around 80% and 75%. Most of the expanded thyroid clonotypes with a frequency above 0.001 were also detected in blood, and it was suggested that the thyroid immune response may be reflected by blood repertoires.

Patients with hyperthyroidism were aged 18 to 65 years, had been newly diagnosed, and had a disease duration of less than 2 months. Anyone with other autoimmune diseases, uncontrolled infections, pregnancy or lactation was excluded from the study. Diagnosis was based on clinical symptoms, serum thyroxine, TRAb, thyroid ultrasound and orbital computed tomography. Total RNA was extracted with Trizol reagent and quality-checked on an Agilent 2100 Bioanalyzer. The receptor's source is an adult man with Graves' hyperthyroidism. The specimen was peripheral blood or thyroid tissue (not recorded which). The receptor chain draws on TRBV7-2 and TRBJ2-5, and TRBD1 matches 9 of the central bases. The DNA end is more similar to TRBJ2-7, so the J call may be wrong. The CDR3 amino acid sequence is: CASSGRPGQGSTYEQYF. DNA sequence: TGTGCCAGCAGCGGCCGTCCGGGACAGGGATCAACCTACGAGCAGTACTTC.